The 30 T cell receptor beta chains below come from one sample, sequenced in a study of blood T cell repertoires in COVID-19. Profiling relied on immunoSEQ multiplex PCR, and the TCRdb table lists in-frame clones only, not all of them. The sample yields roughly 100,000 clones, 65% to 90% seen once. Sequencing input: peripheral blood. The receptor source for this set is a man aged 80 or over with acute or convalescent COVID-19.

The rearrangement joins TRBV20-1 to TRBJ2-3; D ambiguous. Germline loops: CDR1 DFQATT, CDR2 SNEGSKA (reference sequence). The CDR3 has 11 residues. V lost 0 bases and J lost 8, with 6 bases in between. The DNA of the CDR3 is TGCAGTGCTAGAGAGATCGGTACGCAGTATTTT. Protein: CSAREIGTQYF.

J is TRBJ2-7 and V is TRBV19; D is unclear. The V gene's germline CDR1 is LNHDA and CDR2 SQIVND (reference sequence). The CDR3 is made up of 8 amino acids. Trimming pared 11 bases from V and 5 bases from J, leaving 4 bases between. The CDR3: CALDEQYF. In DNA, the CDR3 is TGTGCCCTAGACGAGCAGTACTTC.

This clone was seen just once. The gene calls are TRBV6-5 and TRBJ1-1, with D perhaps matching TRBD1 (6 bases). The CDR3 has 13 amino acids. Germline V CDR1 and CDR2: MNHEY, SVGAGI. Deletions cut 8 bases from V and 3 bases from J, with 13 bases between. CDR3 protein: CASRKYRDTEAFF. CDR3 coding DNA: TGTGCCAGCCGAAAATACAGGGACACTGAAGCTTTCTTT.

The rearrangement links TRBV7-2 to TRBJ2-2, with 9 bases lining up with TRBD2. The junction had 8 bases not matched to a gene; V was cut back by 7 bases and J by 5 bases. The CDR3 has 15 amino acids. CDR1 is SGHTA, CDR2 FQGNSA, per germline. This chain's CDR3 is CASTLRREGTGELFF. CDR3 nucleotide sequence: TGTGCCAGCACTCTCAGGCGGGAGGGTACCGGGGAGCTGTTTTTT.

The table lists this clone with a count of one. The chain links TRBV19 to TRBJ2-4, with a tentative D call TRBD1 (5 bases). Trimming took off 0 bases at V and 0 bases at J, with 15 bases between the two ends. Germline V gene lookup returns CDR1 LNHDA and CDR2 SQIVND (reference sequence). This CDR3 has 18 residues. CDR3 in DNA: TGTGCCAGTAGTATAGATCTTAGGCTGGGGCCAGCCAAAAACATTCAGTACTTC. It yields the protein CASSIDLRLGPAKNIQYF.

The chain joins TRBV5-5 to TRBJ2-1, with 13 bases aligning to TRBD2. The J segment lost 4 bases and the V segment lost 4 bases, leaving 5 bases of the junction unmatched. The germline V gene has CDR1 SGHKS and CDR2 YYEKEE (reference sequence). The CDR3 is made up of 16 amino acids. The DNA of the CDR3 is TGTGCCAGCAGCCCCTGGACTAGCGGGGGTTACAATGAGCAGTTCTTC. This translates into CASSPWTSGGYNEQFF.

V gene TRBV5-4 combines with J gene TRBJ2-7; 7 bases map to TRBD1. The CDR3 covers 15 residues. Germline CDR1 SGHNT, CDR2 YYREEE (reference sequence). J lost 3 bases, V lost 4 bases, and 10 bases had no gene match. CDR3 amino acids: CASSPTGQDLYEQYF. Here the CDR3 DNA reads TGTGCCAGCAGCCCCACCGGACAGGACCTCTACGAGCAGTACTTC. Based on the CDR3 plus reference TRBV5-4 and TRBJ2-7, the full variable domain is ETGVTQSPTHLIKTRGQQVTLRCSSQSGHNTVSWYQQALGQGPQFIFQYYREEENGRGNFPPRFSGLQFPNYSSELNVNALELDDSALYLCASSPTGQDLYEQYFGPGTRLTVT.

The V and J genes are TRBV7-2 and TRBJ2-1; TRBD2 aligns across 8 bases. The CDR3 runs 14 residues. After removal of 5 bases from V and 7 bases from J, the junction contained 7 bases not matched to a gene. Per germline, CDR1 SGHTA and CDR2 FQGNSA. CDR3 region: CASSLRASGNEQFF. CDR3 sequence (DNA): TGTGCCAGCAGCCTCCGGGCTAGCGGGAATGAGCAGTTCTTC.

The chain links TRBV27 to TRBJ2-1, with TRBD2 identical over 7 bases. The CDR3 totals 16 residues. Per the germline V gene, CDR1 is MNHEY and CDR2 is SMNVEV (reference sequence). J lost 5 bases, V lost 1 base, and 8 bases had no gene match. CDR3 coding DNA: TGTGCCAGCAGTTTATTGAGTAGCGGGTCTCACAATGAGCAGTTCTTC. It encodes CASSLLSSGSHNEQFF.

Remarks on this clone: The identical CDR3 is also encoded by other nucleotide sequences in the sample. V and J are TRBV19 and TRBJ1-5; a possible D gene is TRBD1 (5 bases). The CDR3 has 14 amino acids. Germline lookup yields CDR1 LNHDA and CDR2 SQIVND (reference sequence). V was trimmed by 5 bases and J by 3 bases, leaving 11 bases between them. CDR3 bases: TGTGCCAGTAGTCCAAGACAGCCCAATCAGCCCCAGCATTTT. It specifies CASSPRQPNQPQHF. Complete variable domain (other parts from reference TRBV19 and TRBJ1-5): DGGITQSPKYLFRKEGQNVTLSCEQNLNHDAMYWYRQDPGQGLRLIYYSQIVNDFQKGDIAEGYSVSREKKESFPLTVTSAQKNPTAFYLCASSPRQPNQPQHFGDGTRLSIL.

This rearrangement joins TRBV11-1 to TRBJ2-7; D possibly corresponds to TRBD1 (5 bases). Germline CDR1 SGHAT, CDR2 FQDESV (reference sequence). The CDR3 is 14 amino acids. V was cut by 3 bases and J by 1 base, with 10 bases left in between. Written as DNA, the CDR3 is TGTGCCAGCAGCTTGGAATACAGGTCCTACGAGCAGTACTTC. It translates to CASSLEYRSYEQYF.

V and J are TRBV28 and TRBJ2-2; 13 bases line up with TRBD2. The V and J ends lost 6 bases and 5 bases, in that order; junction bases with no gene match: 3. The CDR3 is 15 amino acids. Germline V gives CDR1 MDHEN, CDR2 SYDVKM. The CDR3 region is CASRTGLAGTGELFF. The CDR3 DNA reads TGTGCCAGCAGAACGGGACTAGCGGGGACCGGGGAGCTGTTTTTT.

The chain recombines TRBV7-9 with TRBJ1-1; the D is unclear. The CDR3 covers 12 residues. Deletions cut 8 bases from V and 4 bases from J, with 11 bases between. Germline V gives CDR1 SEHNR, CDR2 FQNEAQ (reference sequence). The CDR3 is CASLSPGTEAFF. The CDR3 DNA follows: TGTGCCAGCCTCTCCCCGGGCACTGAAGCTTTCTTT.

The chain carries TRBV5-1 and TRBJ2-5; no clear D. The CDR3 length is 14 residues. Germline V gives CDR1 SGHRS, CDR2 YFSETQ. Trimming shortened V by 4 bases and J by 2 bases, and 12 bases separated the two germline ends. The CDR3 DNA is TGCGCCAGCAGCCCCGGAAGCGCGCAAGAGACCCAGTACTTC. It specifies CASSPGSAQETQYF.

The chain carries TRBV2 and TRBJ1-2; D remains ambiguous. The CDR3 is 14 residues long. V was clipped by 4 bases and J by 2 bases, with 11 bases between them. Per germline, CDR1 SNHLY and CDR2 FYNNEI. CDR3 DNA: TGTGCCAGCAGTGGCAGCGCAGAAAACTATGGCTACACCTTC. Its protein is CASSGSAENYGYTF.

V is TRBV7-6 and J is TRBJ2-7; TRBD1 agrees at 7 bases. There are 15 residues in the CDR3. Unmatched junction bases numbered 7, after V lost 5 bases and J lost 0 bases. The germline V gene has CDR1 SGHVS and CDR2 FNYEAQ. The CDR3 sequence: CASSLRPGGSYEQYF. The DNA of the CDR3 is TGTGCCAGCAGCCTCAGACCAGGGGGCTCCTACGAGCAGTACTTC.

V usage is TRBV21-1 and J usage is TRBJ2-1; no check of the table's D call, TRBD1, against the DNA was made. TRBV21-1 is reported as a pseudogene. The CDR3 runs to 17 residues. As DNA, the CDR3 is TGTGCCAGCAGCATCAAGGGCGGCAGGGTGGCCTACAATGAGCAGTTCTTC. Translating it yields CASSIKGGRVAYNEQFF.

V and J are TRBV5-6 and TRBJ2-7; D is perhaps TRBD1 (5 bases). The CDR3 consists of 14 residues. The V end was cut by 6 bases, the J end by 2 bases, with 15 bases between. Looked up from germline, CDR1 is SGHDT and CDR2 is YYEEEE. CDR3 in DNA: TGTGCCAGCAATCCCGGACAACATACCTACGAGCAGTACTTC. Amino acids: CASNPGQHTYEQYF.

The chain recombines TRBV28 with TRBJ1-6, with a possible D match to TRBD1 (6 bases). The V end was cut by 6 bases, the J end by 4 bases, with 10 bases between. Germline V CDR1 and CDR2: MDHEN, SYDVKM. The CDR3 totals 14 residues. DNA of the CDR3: TGTGCCAGCAGCGGACAGCTGTATAATTCACCCCTCCACTTT. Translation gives CASSGQLYNSPLHF.

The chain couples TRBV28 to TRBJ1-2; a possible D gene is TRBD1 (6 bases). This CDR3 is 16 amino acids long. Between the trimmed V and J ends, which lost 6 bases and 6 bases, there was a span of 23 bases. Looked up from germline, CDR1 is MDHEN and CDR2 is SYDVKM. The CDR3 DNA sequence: TGTGCCAGCAGCCAATGGGGGGGCAGGAGGTCGAATGGCTACACCTTC. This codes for CASSQWGGRRSNGYTF.

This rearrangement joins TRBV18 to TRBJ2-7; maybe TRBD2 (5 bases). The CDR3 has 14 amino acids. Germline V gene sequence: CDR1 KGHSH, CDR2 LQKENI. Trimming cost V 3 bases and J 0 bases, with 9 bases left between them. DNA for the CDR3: TGTGCCAGCTCACCCGGACGGGACTCCTACGAGCAGTACTTC. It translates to CASSPGRDSYEQYF.

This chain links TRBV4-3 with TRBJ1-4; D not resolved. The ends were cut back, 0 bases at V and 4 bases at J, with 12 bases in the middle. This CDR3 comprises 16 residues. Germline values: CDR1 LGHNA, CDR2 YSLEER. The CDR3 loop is CASSQDREGINEKLFF. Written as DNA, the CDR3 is TGCGCCAGCAGCCAAGATCGAGAGGGAATTAATGAAAAACTGTTTTTT.

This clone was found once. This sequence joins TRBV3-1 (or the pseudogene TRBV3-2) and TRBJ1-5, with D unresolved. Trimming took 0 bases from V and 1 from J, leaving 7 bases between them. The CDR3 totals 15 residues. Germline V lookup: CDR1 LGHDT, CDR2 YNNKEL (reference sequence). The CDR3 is CASSQDRRSNQPQHF. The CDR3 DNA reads TGTGCCAGCAGCCAAGATCGTCGGAGCAATCAGCCCCAGCATTTT.

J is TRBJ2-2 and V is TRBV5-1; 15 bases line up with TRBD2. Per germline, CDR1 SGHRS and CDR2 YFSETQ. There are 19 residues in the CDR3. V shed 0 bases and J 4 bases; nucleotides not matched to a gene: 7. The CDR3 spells CASSLAGLAGGSPTGELFF. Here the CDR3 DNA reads TGCGCCAGCAGCTTGGCGGGACTAGCGGGAGGTTCACCCACCGGGGAGCTGTTTTTT.

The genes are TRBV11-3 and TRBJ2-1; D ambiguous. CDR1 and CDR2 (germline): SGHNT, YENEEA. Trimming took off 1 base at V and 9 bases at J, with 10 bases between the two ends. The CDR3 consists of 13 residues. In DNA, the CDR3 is TGTGCCAGCAGCTTAGCCCCGGGTCGTGAGCAGTTCTTC. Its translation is CASSLAPGREQFF.

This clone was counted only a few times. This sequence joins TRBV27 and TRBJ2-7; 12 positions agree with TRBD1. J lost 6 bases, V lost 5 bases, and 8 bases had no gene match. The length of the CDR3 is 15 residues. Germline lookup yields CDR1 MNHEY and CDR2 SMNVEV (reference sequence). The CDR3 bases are TGTGCCAGCAGTCCGGGACAGGGGGCTTTTCTCGAGCAGTACTTC. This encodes CASSPGQGAFLEQYF.

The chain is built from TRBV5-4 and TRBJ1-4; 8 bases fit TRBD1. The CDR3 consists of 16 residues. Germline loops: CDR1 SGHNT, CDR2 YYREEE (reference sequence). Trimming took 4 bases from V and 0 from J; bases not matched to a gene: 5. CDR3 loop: CASSIGTGATNEKLFF. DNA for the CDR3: TGTGCCAGCAGCATCGGGACAGGAGCAACTAATGAAAAACTGTTTTTT.

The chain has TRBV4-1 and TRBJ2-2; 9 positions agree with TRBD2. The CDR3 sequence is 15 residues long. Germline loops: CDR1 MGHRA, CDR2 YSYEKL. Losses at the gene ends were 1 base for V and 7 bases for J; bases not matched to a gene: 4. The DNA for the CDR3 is TGCGCCAGCAGCCAAGTTAGCGGGAGCGTCGGGGAGCTGTTTTTT. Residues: CASSQVSGSVGELFF.

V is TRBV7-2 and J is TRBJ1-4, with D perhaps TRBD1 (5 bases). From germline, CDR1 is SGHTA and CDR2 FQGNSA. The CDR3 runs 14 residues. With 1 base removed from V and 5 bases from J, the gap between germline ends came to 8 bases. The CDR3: CASSLDQGNEKLFF. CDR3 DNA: TGTGCCAGCAGCTTAGACCAGGGAAATGAAAAACTGTTTTTT.

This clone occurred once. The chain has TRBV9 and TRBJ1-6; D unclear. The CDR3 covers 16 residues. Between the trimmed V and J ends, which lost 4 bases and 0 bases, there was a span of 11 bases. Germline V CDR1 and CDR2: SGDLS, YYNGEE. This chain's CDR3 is CASSRDGSSYNSPLHF. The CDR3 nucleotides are TGTGCCAGCAGCCGCGACGGGAGCTCCTATAATTCACCCCTCCACTTT. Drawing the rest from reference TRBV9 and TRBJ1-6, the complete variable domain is DSGVTQTPKHLITATGQRVTLRCSPRSGDLSVYWYQQSLDQGLQFLIQYYNGEERAKGNILERFSAQQFPDLHSELNLSSLELGDSALYFCASSRDGSSYNSPLHFGNGTRLTVT.